This TCR beta chain was captured in a study of OX40 agonist ivuxolimab in advanced cancers. About the study: At doses from 0.01 to 10 mg/kg, patients were given intravenous ivuxolimab every 2 weeks.

Germline V gives CDR1 SGHAT, CDR2 FQNNGV. The ends were cut back, 1 base at V and 1 base at J, with 4 bases in the middle. The CDR3 consists of 13 residues. Concerning this clone itself: One base away lies a much larger clone, so this may be a sequencing read error.

The assay was immunoSEQ multiplex PCR, and TCRdb's table has in-frame clones only and misses some. The repertoire holds approximately 70,000 clones, with around 83% as singletons. The sequence came from an adult with an advanced solid tumor such as melanoma, head and neck, liver or kidney cancer. The sequencing used CD4+ or CD8+ T cells sorted from blood, collected in a trial of the OX40 agonist ivuxolimab. The V gene is TRBV11-2, the J gene TRBJ1-2, with no clear D. DNA of the CDR3: TGTGCCAGCAGCTTAGGGGGTAACTATGGCTACACCTTC. It encodes CASSLGGNYGYTF.